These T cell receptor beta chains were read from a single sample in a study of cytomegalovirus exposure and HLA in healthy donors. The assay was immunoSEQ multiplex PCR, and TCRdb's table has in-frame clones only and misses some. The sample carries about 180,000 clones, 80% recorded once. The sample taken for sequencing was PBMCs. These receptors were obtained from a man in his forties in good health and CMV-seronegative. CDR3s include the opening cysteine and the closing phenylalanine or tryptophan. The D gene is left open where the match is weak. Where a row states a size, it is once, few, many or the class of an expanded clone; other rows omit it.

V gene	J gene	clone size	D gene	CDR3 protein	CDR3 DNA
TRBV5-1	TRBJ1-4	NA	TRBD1	CASSLSGQPTTNEKLFF	TGCGCCAGCAGCTTGTCGGGACAGCCTACAACTAATGAAAAACTGTTTTTT
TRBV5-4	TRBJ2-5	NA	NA	CASSFKGDETQYF	TGTGCCAGCAGCTTTAAGGGAGACGAGACCCAGTACTTC
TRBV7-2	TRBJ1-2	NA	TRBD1	CASSLEALTGVGYTF	TGTGCCAGCAGCTTAGAAGCCCTAACAGGGGTAGGCTACACCTTC
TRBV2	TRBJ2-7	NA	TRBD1	CASSPDRGREQYF	TGTGCCAGCAGTCCGGACAGGGGTAGGGAGCAGTACTTC
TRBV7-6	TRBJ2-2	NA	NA	CASRGRALNTGELFF	TGTGCCAGCAGGGGCAGGGCCCTGAACACCGGGGAGCTGTTTTTT
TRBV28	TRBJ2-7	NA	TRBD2	CASSTLGRAHEQYF	TGTGCCAGCAGTACTCTGGGGAGGGCCCACGAGCAGTACTTC
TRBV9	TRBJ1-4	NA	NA	CASSGATNEKLFF	TGTGCCAGCAGCGGAGCAACTAATGAAAAACTGTTTTTT
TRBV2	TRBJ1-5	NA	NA	CASSGEDQPQHF	TGTGCCAGCAGCGGGGAGGATCAGCCCCAGCATTTT
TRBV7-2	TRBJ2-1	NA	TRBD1	CASSNIGTGEYNEQFF	TGTGCCAGCAGCAATATAGGGACAGGGGAGTACAATGAGCAGTTCTTC
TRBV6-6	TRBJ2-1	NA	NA	CASSYLVGGQFF	TGTGCCAGCAGTTACTTGGTTGGAGGGCAGTTCTTC
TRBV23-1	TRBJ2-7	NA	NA	CASSQPHRDQNSLYEQYF	TGCGCCAGCAGTCAACCTCACAGGGACCAAAATTCCTTATACGAGCAGTACTTC
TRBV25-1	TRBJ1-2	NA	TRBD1	CASSEPMTGDHYGYTF	TGTGCCAGCAGTGAACCGATGACAGGGGATCACTATGGCTACACCTTC
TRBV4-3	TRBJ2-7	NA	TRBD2	CASSQDPSGLYEQYF	TGCGCCAGCAGCCAAGATCCTAGCGGCCTTTACGAGCAGTACTTC
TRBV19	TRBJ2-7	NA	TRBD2	CASSIGNLAGYEQYF	TGTGCCAGTAGTATAGGAAATCTAGCGGGCTACGAGCAGTACTTC
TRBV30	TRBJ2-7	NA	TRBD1	CAWTVGQGDPPSF	TGTGCCTGGACTGTAGGCCAGGGGGACCCTCCCAGCTTC
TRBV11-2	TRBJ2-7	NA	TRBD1	CASSLGQSYEQYF	TGTGCCAGCAGCTTGGGACAGAGCTACGAGCAGTACTTC
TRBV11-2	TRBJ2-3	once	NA	CASSFRWTDTQYF	TGTGCCAGCAGCTTTCGGTGGACAGATACGCAGTATTTT
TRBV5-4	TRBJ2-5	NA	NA	CASSLGLRQKETQYF	TGTGCCAGCAGCTTGGGTTTGAGACAGAAAGAGACCCAGTACTTC
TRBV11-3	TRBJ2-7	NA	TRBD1	CASSYSTGGYEQYF	TGTGCCAGCAGCTATTCGACAGGGGGTTACGAGCAGTACTTC
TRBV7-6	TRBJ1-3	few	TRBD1	CASSAGTGASSGNTIYF	TGTGCCAGCAGCGCAGGGACAGGGGCGAGCTCTGGAAACACCATATATTTT
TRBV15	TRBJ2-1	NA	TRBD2	CARCDSGRGEQFF	TGTGCCCGCTGTGATAGCGGGAGAGGTGAGCAGTTCTTC
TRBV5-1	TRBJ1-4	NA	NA	CASSRGLRNEKLFF	TGCGCCAGCAGCAGGGGACTGCGTAATGAAAAACTGTTTTTT
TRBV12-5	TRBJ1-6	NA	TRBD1	CASGPGEGTVNSPLHF	TGTGCTAGTGGTCCTGGGGAAGGGACAGTGAATTCACCCCTCCACTTT
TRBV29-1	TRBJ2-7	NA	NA	CSVEGVGGPSREQHF	TGCAGCGTTGAAGGGGTCGGGGGGCCGTCGCGAGAGCAGCACTTC
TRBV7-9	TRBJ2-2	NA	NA	CASSLVLQENTGELFF	TGTGCCAGCAGCTTAGTATTGCAGGAGAACACCGGGGAGCTGTTTTTT
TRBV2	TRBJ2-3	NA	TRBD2	CTSMTLAGTDTQYF	TGTACCAGCATGACTCTAGCGGGAACAGATACGCAGTATTTT
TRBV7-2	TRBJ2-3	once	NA	CASSSRDTQYF	TGTGCCAGCAGTTCCCGGGATACGCAGTATTTT
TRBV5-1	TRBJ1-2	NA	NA	CASSYTPGVNGYTF	TGCGCCAGCAGTTACACCCCGGGAGTTAATGGCTACACCTTC
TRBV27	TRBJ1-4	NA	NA	CASSPGTAPAGKLFF	TGTGCCAGCAGTCCGGGGACGGCTCCAGCGGGGAAACTGTTTTTT